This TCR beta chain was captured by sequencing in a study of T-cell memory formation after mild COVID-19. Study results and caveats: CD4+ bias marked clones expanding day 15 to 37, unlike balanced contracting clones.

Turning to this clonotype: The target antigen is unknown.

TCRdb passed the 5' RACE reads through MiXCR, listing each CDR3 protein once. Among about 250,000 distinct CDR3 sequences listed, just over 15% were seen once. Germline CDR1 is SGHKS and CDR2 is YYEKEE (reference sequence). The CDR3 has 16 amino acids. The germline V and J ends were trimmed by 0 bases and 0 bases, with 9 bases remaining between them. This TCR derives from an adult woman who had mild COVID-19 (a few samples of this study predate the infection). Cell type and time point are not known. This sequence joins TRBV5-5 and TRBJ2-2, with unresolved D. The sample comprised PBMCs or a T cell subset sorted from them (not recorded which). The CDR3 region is CASSLVSSPNTGELFF. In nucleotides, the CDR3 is TGTGCCAGCAGCTTGGTGTCATCACCGAACACCGGGGAGCTGTTTTTT.